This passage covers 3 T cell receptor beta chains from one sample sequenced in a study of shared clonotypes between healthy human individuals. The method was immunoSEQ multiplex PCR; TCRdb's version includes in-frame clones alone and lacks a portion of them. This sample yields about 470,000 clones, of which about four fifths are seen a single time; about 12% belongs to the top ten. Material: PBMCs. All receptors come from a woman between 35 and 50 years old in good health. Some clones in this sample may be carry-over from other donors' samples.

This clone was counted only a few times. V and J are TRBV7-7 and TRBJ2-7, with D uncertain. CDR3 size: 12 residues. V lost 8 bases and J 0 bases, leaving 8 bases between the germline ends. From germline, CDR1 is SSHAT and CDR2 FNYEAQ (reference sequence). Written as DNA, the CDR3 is TGTGCCAGCCGTCAGGCCTCCTACGAGCAGTACTTC. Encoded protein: CASRQASYEQYF.

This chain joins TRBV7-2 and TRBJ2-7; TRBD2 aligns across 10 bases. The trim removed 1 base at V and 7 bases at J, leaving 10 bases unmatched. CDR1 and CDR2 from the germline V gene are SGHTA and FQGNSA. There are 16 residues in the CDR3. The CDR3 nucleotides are TGTGCCAGCAGCTTAGGATCTAGCGGGGGTCCCCGGGAGCAGTACTTC. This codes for CASSLGSSGGPREQYF. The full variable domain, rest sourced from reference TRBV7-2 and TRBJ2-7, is GAGVSQSPSNKVTEKGKDVELRCDPISGHTALYWYRQSLGQGLEFLIYFQGNSAPDKSGLPSDRFSAERTGGSVSTLTIQRTQQEDSAVYLCASSLGSSGGPREQYFGPGTRLTVT.

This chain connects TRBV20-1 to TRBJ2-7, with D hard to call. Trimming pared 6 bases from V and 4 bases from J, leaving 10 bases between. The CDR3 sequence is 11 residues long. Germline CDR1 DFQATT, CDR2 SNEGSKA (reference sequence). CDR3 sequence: CSAPWVYEQYF. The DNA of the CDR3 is TGCAGTGCCCCTTGGGTTTACGAGCAGTACTTC.